Detailed here is one TCR beta chain. As yet, its antigen is unknown. The data belong to a study of post-analysis software for immune sequencing data. Carried by the TCR beta cDNA libraries were unique molecular identifiers. Yield was roughly 500,000 cDNA molecules from approximately 0.91 to 9.4 million T cells. A single record per CDR3 protein comes from TCRdb applying MiXCR to the PCR reads. The sample contains around 770,000 distinct CDR3 sequences, roughly 50% of which appear only once. Study observations and caveats: For normalized Chao1 diversity, multiple sclerosis patients scored significantly lower than controls did.

Sequencing was carried out using blood. The sequence derives from a girl aged 10 to 17 with multiple sclerosis.

The CDR3: CASSASLEYGYTF. CDR3 bases: TGTGCCAGCAGCGCGTCCCTAGAGTATGGCTACACCTTC. V usage is TRBV7-9 and J usage is TRBJ1-2; the D is unclear. CDR3 size: 13 residues. Trimming removed 5 bases at V and 5 bases at J, with 12 bases between. CDR1 is SEHNR and CDR2 is FQNEAQ in the germline V gene (reference sequence).